A selection of T cell receptor beta chains follows, all from one sample in a study of T cells in Graves' hyperthyroidism and ophthalmopathy. TCRdb fed the multiplex PCR reads into MiXCR, producing one record per CDR3 protein. This table holds over 700,000 distinct CDR3 sequences, around 39% found once. Sample: blood. These TCRs come from a man aged 18 to 29 with Graves' hyperthyroidism. CDR3s include the opening cysteine and the closing phenylalanine or tryptophan. Some rows mark clone size as missing; the rest say once, few, many or name a class of expanded clone.

>-|TRBV5-1|TRBJ2-7
CASSLRGSTTYEQYF
>once|TRBV19|TRBJ2-2
CASKPLNTGDGGELFF
>-|TRBV5-5|TRBJ1-5
CASSTTSEQPQHF
>-|TRBV24-1|TRBJ2-2
CASSYSNSVPGELFF
>few|TRBV2|TRBJ1-1
CAKVGPNTEAFF
>few|TRBV7-9|TRBJ1-5
CASRKFTGLNNQPQHF
>-|TRBV7-6|TRBJ2-7
CASSLTGQGGEQYF
>many|TRBV7-9|TRBJ1-6
CASSLTGGYSPLHF
>-|TRBV12-3/TRBV12-4|TRBJ1-2
CASSFTGGSPYGYTF
>-|TRBV4-1|TRBJ1-2
CASSVEGGDYGYTF
>-|TRBV2|TRBJ2-2
CATLADGRGPGELFF
>-|TRBV4-2|TRBJ1-6
CASSHVGDEPYNSPLHF
>few|TRBV7-8|TRBJ2-2
CASSLLWTSLKAGELFF
>many|TRBV10-3|TRBJ1-1
CAISVGQGGTEAFF
>-|TRBV4-1|TRBJ2-7
CASSQERRYEQYF
>few|TRBV4-3|TRBJ2-7
CASSRIRGSPEQYF
>-|TRBV4-2|TRBJ1-6
CASSVGQDDSPLHF
>-|TRBV12-3/TRBV12-4|TRBJ1-2
CASSLRDRNGYTF
>few|TRBV7-9|TRBJ1-4
CASSLALGPGEKLFF
>few|TRBV5-1|TRBJ1-2
CASSFGDAVQGYTF
>few|TRBV4-1|TRBJ2-7
CASSQTGQLSYEQYF
>-|TRBV6-5|TRBJ2-2
CASSDRGRGTGELFF
>-|TRBV29-1|TRBJ1-1
CSVEEGGRGTEAFF
>-|TRBV29-1|TRBJ1-5
CSVGGSSNQPQHF
>many|TRBV15|TRBJ2-5
CATSREAAGQETQYF
>-|TRBV7-9|TRBJ2-5
CASSQTGGNQYF
>few|TRBV12-3/TRBV12-4|TRBJ2-5
CASSYRGAQETQYF
>once|TRBV7-2|TRBJ2-5
CASSQSGMGEAQYF
>-|TRBV29-1|TRBJ1-2
CSAWTGLSYGYTF
>-|TRBV24-1|TRBJ1-1
CATSDGTGSAYF
>-|TRBV4-1|TRBJ1-4
CASSQGTQREKLFF
>few|TRBV7-2|TRBJ1-3
CASSLGRMNTIYF
>-|TRBV20-1|TRBJ2-7
CSAGQGNQQYF
>-|TRBV25-1|TRBJ1-1
CASSFGSTGKNTEAFF
>-|TRBV7-4|TRBJ2-6
CASSLAGVGGLGGANVLTF
>many|TRBV20-1|TRBJ2-7
CSGDTRGEQYF
>many|TRBV20-1|TRBJ2-5
CSARVALQETQYF
>-|TRBV7-9|TRBJ2-2
CASSHYGTVTGELFF
>-|TRBV10-3|TRBJ1-3
CASSAPVSGNTIYF
>many|TRBV2|TRBJ2-2
CASSGLAGGTGELFF
>few|TRBV19|TRBJ1-1
CASTIQGTDFSQTEAFF
>few|TRBV9|TRBJ1-1
CASSQAQKGTEAFF
>-|TRBV5-1|TRBJ1-5
CASSSTGEDPQHF
>-|TRBV20-1|TRBJ1-5
CSAESKGTGNQPRHF
>few|TRBV11-2|TRBJ2-5
CASSLDGDPREETQYF
>-|TRBV6-5|TRBJ2-7
CASSYRYKVSSYEQYF
>few|TRBV20-1|TRBJ2-7
CSANRGREQYF
>-|TRBV7-8|TRBJ1-2
CASSAGAAVEKGYTF
>-|TRBV6-1|TRBJ1-1
CASLDRLRAQNTEAFF
>many|TRBV2|TRBJ1-5
CASSAGTANQPQHF
>-|TRBV11-2|TRBJ2-7
CASGDSLYEQYF
>-|TRBV10-3|TRBJ2-5
CAISERGFQETQYF
>many|TRBV2|TRBJ2-5
CASSYEREGLGTQYF
>-|TRBV12-3/TRBV12-4|TRBJ2-7
CASSSSTGGPFSYEQYF
>few|TRBV12-3/TRBV12-4|TRBJ2-7
CASGLDSTSYEQYF